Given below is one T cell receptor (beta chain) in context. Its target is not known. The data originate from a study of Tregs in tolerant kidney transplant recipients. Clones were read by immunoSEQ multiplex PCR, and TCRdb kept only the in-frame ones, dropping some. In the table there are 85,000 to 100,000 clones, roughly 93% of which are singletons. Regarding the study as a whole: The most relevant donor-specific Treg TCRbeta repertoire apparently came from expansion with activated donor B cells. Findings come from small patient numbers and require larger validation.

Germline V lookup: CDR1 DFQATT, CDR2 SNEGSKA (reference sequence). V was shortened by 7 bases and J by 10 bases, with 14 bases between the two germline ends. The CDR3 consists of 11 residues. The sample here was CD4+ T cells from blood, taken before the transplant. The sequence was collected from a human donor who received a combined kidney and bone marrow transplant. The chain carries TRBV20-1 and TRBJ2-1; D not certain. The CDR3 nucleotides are TGCAGTGTCCCCTTCCTCGGGGAGCAGTTCTTC. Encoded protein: CSVPFLGEQFF.